This note documents a single T cell receptor (beta chain) sequence. The antigen it recognizes is unknown. Nothing much larger sits one base from this clone, and base qualities are not available. A two-step multiplex PCR was used to amplify TCR-beta CDR3 regions from genomic DNA, and Illumina-compatible adaptors were added in the second step. TCR-beta immunosequencing was carried out on an Illumina platform through the commercial immunoSEQ service. The study's own analysis went as follows. Repertoires were summarised by productive clonality and by Top 10 Clones, defined as the percentage of T-cell templates derived from the ten most frequent sequences. Values of productive clonality ranged from 0 to 1, with a monoclonal population indicated by a value of 1. Tumour-associated clones, identified using log10 scatter plots, were defined as sequences that made up at least 0.1% of tumour T-cell templates and were not found in the matched non-adjacent lung. Student's t-tests were used for two-group comparisons, ANOVA was used for stages, and linear regression was used for relationships, with analyses conducted in GraphPad Prism7 and R. Here the immuneACCESS table is served through TCRdb, limited to in-frame sequences with V and J called. Missing clones are a known gap in these copies; in checked studies unresolved V genes cover under half, and the rest lacks a known reason. The V and J calls and the clone size are those of that table, but D and trimming were determined from the DNA. In this sample the table shows under 3,000 clones, roughly two thirds of which occur a single time. The ten largest clones add up to less than 20% of the sample.

The germline V gene encodes CDR1 LGHNA and CDR2 YSLEER. V is pruned by 0 bases and J by 5 bases, leaving 5 bases of the junction without a gene match. The CDR3 spans 16 residues, from the cysteine through the phenylalanine. Here the CDR3 DNA is all that survives: 48 bases in frame from base 1. Non-adjacent lung tissue from the same patient, taken as far from the tumour as possible and at least 3 cm away, was used for the normal lung samples. Genomic DNA was isolated with the QIAamp DNA kit from frozen aliquots of single-cell suspensions that had not been sorted. Tissues were received within 2 hours of resection and processed immediately into single-cell suspensions. Tissue was broken up mechanically, digested enzymatically with DNase I, collagenase I and hyaluronidase for 25 to 35 minutes at 37 degrees C, and then filtered and RBC-lysed. This entry belongs to a study of immune cell composition in non-small cell lung cancer (dated by TCRdb to 2016 to 2017). For the study in its entirety: To assign histologic subtype, which was mostly lung adenocarcinoma or squamous cell carcinoma, H&E was combined with p63, CK5, Napsin A and TTF-1 immunohistochemistry. Using Adaptive Biotechnologies, the researchers ran TCR-beta sequencing on around 33 paired NSCLC tumour and non-adjacent lung specimens, along with 20 to 30 tumour-only specimens. Supplementary cohort #1, some ten lung adenocarcinoma cases, had paired tumour/lung TCR-beta sequencing and TIL populations generated to assess tumour reactivity. A handful of tumour specimens with TCR-beta data were of rare histological subtypes and were excluded from the subtype comparisons.

Broader findings and caveats from the paper: Across some ten adenocarcinoma cases, the maximal tumour-associated clone frequency showed a strong correlation with TIL tumour reactivity, but overall clonality showed no such correlation. Smoking pack-years did not significantly correlate with tumour TCR-beta clonality. Nearly half of NSCLC cases had tumour-associated clones >0.5%, found in 33% of adenocarcinomas compared with under 80% of squamous carcinomas. The reactivity cohort contained only around eleven cases, and the tumour-reactive clones were not shown to have sequences in common with the dominant in vivo tumour-associated clones.

This same sample was also taken into another study, of CD4 T cells in lung cancer. As the second paper documents: In the study, blood T cells from NSCLC patients were screened for responses to candidate mutation-encoded neoepitopes, and neoantigen-specific CD4+ T-cell clones and TCRs were isolated. Several patients undergoing curative-intent resections for stage I-III non-small cell lung cancer provided the tumor and non-adjacent lung tissue. The patients who underwent resection had lung adenocarcinoma or squamous cell carcinoma, were aged 60 to 69 when blood was donated, and were mostly former smokers. Treatments received by the patients before blood donation included platinum chemotherapy, and some patients received nivolumab or pembrolizumab. Some blood-derived responses might be explained by in vitro priming of naive T cells or cross-reactivity rather than by memory responses to the cancer. The frequency of neoantigen-specific clonotypes in tumor resections, non-adjacent lung and cultured T-cell products was tracked by TCRB deep sequencing. The kit provider's software was used to analyze TCRB sequence data, and Fisher's exact test was used to test clonotype templates for tumor enrichment.

Specimen: non-adjacent lung tissue. The rearranged chain carries TRBV4-3 and TRBJ1-2; TRBD1 matches 11 bases in the middle. The sequence derives from a human donor with non-small cell lung cancer. The DNA sequence is TGCGCCAGCAGCCAAGATCCGGGACAGGGGGGGTATGGCTACACCTTC. This is translated as CASSQDPGQGGYGYTF.